This TCR beta chain is drawn from a study of blood T cell repertoires in COVID-19. Study-level information: COVID-19 samples from acute and convalescent phases originated in the United States, Italy and Spain. PBMCs, B-cell-depleted T cells, or T cells were the source of the cDNA or gDNA that made up the material.

In the original analysis: Estimates of nucleated cell counts were drawn from the amplification of reference gene primers. Some clones are missing from TCRdb's copy, which holds only in-frame ones; the method was immunoSEQ multiplex PCR. For V, J and clone size, that table is used; D and trimming come from the DNA. The repertoire includes more than 250,000 clones, 75% to 90% of them detected once, and about 4.5% sits in the top ten. V lost 5 bases to trimming and J lost 3 bases; unmatched junction nucleotides: 5. The CDR3 is 15 amino acids. Germline CDR1 is SGHRS and CDR2 is YFSETQ. In this sample, this clone turned up a few times.

The V and J genes are TRBV5-1 and TRBJ2-1; 10 bases match TRBD2. Source material: peripheral blood. This sequence was found in a man aged 60 to 69 who had recovered from COVID-19. CDR3 in DNA: TGCGCCAGCAGGCCGATAGCGGGGGGCTACAATGAGCAGTTCTTC. Its protein product is CASRPIAGGYNEQFF.